Listed below are T cell receptor beta chains from one sample, sequenced in a study of Ad26.COV2.S vaccination and SARS-CoV-2 variants. Sequenced by immunoSEQ multiplex PCR; TCRdb stores in-frame clones only, minus some. The table has approximately 340,000 clones, 92% seen once. The sequences come from peripheral blood, collected after recovery from COVID-19. The receptors shown here come from a human donor who had recovered from COVID-19. Both conserved end residues are part of each CDR3. D genes are given only for firm matches. Clone size is not always given. Where it is, it says once, few, many or a class for expanded clones.

j_gene,abundance,v_gene,d_gene,CDR3aa,CDR3nt
TRBJ2-5,NA,TRBV6-5,NA,CASSDRTQETQYF,TGTGCCAGCAGCGATCGGACCCAAGAGACCCAGTACTTC
TRBJ2-1,NA,TRBV3-1/TRBV3-2,TRBD2,CASSQRGGSYNEQFF,TGTGCCAGCAGCCAGCGGGGGGGTTCCTACAATGAGCAGTTCTTC
TRBJ2-1,once,TRBV6-5,TRBD1,CASSWDRRNEQFF,TGTGCCAGCAGTTGGGACAGGAGAAATGAGCAGTTCTTC
TRBJ2-7,NA,TRBV19,NA,CASSISGVGEQYF,TGTGCCAGTAGTATCTCGGGGGTCGGCGAGCAGTACTTC
TRBJ1-1,NA,TRBV2,NA,CASKGWGTEAFF,TGTGCCAGCAAAGGATGGGGGACTGAAGCTTTCTTT
TRBJ2-7,NA,TRBV14,TRBD1,CASSRLRQGSGVSPLLYEQYF,TGTGCCAGCAGCCGCCTCCGACAGGGTTCAGGGGTGAGCCCCCTTCTCTACGAGCAGTACTTC
TRBJ1-1,NA,TRBV6-5,NA,CASSYSPGNTEAFF,TGTGCCAGCAGTTACTCGCCCGGTAACACTGAAGCTTTCTTT
TRBJ1-2,NA,TRBV5-1,NA,CASSLLERQPYGYTF,TGCGCCAGCAGCTTGCTTGAGAGACAGCCTTATGGCTACACCTTC
TRBJ2-7,NA,TRBV6-2/TRBV6-3,TRBD2,CASSYDGWTRGEQYF,TGTGCCAGCAGTTACGACGGGTGGACTAGAGGCGAGCAGTACTTC
TRBJ1-1,NA,TRBV10-3,NA,CAISERGPSTEAFF,TGTGCCATCAGTGAGCGAGGTCCAAGCACTGAAGCTTTCTTT
TRBJ2-2,NA,TRBV27,NA,CATKRDTNTGELFF,TGTGCCACCAAACGGGACACCAACACCGGGGAGCTGTTTTTT
TRBJ2-1,NA,TRBV5-1,TRBD2,CASSFGTSSSGEQFF,TGCGCCAGCAGCTTCGGGACTAGCAGTTCCGGTGAGCAGTTCTTC
TRBJ1-1,once,TRBV2,TRBD1,CASSLQGQGSTEAFF,TGTGCCAGCAGTCTCCAGGGACAGGGGAGCACTGAAGCTTTCTTT
TRBJ1-5,NA,TRBV10-3,NA,CAISDGAKNQPQHF,TGTGCCATCAGTGACGGGGCGAAAAATCAGCCCCAGCATTTT
TRBJ1-5,few,TRBV2,TRBD1,CASSQAQGYNQPQHF,TGTGCCAGCAGCCAAGCACAGGGGTACAATCAGCCCCAGCATTTT
TRBJ1-2,NA,TRBV18,TRBD1,CASSPRQGAGYTF,TGTGCCAGCTCACCACGACAGGGGGCTGGCTACACCTTC
TRBJ2-3,NA,TRBV27,NA,CASSGGATGDTQYF,TGTGCCAGCAGTGGCGGGGCCACAGGGGATACGCAGTATTTT
TRBJ2-3,NA,TRBV4-3,TRBD2,CASSQDSGGAVSDTQYF,TGCGCCAGCAGCCAAGATAGCGGGGGGGCGGTGTCCGATACGCAGTATTTT
TRBJ2-1,NA,TRBV27,TRBD2,CASSLYPGTSGSQFF,TGTGCCAGCAGTTTATACCCGGGGACTAGCGGGTCGCAGTTCTTC
TRBJ1-1,NA,TRBV3-1/TRBV3-2,NA,CASSYGRSGEAFF,TGTGCCAGCAGCTACGGAAGGTCCGGTGAGGCTTTCTTT
TRBJ1-1,NA,TRBV7-9,NA,CASSLGAMNTEAFF,TGTGCCAGCAGCTTGGGAGCCATGAACACTGAAGCTTTCTTT
TRBJ1-1,NA,TRBV10-3,NA,CAISERDPNTEAFF,TGTGCCATCAGTGAGAGGGATCCGAACACTGAAGCTTTCTTT
TRBJ1-1,NA,TRBV6-2/TRBV6-3,NA,CASSLGGTNTEAFF,TGTGCCAGCAGCCTCGGGGGGACGAACACTGAAGCTTTCTTT
TRBJ2-4,NA,TRBV25-1,NA,CASRAARDAAGIQYF,TGTGCCAGCAGAGCTGCCCGGGACGCTGCTGGCATTCAGTACTTC
TRBJ1-5,few,TRBV19,NA,CASIPGSGSNQPQHF,TGTGCCAGTATCCCAGGGTCGGGAAGCAATCAGCCCCAGCATTTT
TRBJ1-3,NA,TRBV18,NA,CASSHNRESGNTIYF,TGTGCCAGCTCACACAACAGGGAGTCTGGAAACACCATATATTTT
TRBJ1-3,NA,TRBV19,NA,CASSIIPGGNSGNTIYF,TGTGCCAGTAGTATAATTCCAGGCGGTAACTCTGGAAACACCATATATTTT
TRBJ2-7,NA,TRBV7-2,NA,CASSAVSEQYF,TGTGCCAGCAGCGCAGTCTCCGAGCAGTACTTC
TRBJ2-3,NA,TRBV6-5,TRBD2,CASSYGLAGRYTQYF,TGTGCCAGCAGTTACGGACTAGCGGGTCGATATACGCAGTATTTT
TRBJ1-4,NA,TRBV11-3,TRBD1,CASSLDYRDRENEKLFF,TGTGCCAGCAGCTTAGATTACCGGGACAGGGAGAATGAAAAACTGTTTTTT
TRBJ1-4,NA,TRBV13,NA,CASSLGLRVPTNEKLFF,TGTGCCAGCAGCTTAGGCCTGCGGGTACCAACTAATGAAAAACTGTTTTTT
TRBJ1-2,NA,TRBV5-4,NA,CASRPGTDQNGYTF,TGTGCCAGCAGGCCCGGGACCGATCAAAATGGCTACACCTTC
TRBJ1-2,NA,TRBV5-6,NA,CASTVGPIDYTF,TGTGCCAGCACCGTGGGACCGATAGACTACACCTTC
TRBJ2-7,NA,TRBV10-2,TRBD2,CASSGGLAGRAPTREQYF,TGCGCCAGCAGTGGGGGACTAGCGGGGCGGGCCCCTACTCGCGAGCAGTACTTC
TRBJ2-1,NA,TRBV6-6,TRBD1,CASSRRIRDRGTNEQFF,TGTGCCAGCAGTCGCCGGATCCGGGACAGGGGCACCAATGAGCAGTTCTTC
TRBJ2-3,NA,TRBV3-1/TRBV3-2,TRBD1,CAPAAEGASTDTQYF,TGTGCCCCCGCAGCCGAGGGGGCTAGCACAGATACGCAGTATTTT
TRBJ2-4,NA,TRBV5-8,TRBD1,CASSRGQGGGSWNIQYF,TGTGCCAGCAGTAGGGGACAGGGAGGAGGATCGTGGAACATTCAGTACTTC
TRBJ1-1,NA,TRBV6-1,NA,CASSETMGATEAFF,TGTGCCAGCAGTGAAACTATGGGGGCGACTGAAGCTTTCTTT
TRBJ2-3,NA,TRBV20-1,TRBD2,CSASTLAGHTDTQYF,TGCAGTGCTAGTACCCTAGCGGGACACACAGATACGCAGTATTTT
TRBJ1-1,NA,TRBV9,NA,CASSVGLGGTEAFF,TGTGCCAGCAGCGTAGGTCTGGGGGGCACTGAAGCTTTCTTT
TRBJ1-1,NA,TRBV29-1,TRBD1,CSVDYIPGTGVAEAFF,TGCAGCGTCGACTACATTCCCGGGACAGGGGTGGCTGAAGCTTTCTTT
TRBJ2-2,NA,TRBV2,NA,CASSPGWTGELFF,TGTGCCAGCAGCCCAGGGTGGACGGGGGAGCTGTTTTTT
TRBJ2-1,NA,TRBV19,TRBD1,CASSIRQGANEQFF,TGTGCCAGTAGTATACGACAGGGGGCTAATGAGCAGTTCTTC
TRBJ1-1,NA,TRBV6-5,TRBD1,CASSRTGGDFEAFF,TGTGCCAGCAGTAGGACAGGGGGTGATTTTGAAGCTTTCTTT
TRBJ2-3,NA,TRBV9,NA,CASSVAGASTDTQYF,TGTGCCAGCAGCGTAGCCGGGGCTAGCACAGATACGCAGTATTTT
TRBJ2-1,NA,TRBV19,NA,CASRQPPAGYNEQFF,TGTGCCAGCAGGCAGCCACCAGCGGGCTACAATGAGCAGTTCTTC
TRBJ1-1,once,TRBV12-5,TRBD1,CASGWDRIEAEAFF,TGTGCTAGTGGTTGGGACAGAATAGAAGCTGAAGCTTTCTTT
TRBJ1-1,NA,TRBV11-3,NA,CASSLGILGGMPTEAFF,TGTGCCAGCAGCTTAGGTATTCTCGGGGGGATGCCCACTGAAGCTTTCTTT
TRBJ1-2,NA,TRBV12-5,NA,CASGIQGLYGYTF,TGTGCTAGTGGGATACAGGGTCTTTATGGCTACACCTTC
TRBJ1-5,NA,TRBV7-9,NA,CASSLGGEVAQHF,TGTGCCAGCAGCTTAGGAGGGGAGGTAGCCCAGCATTTT
TRBJ1-1,NA,TRBV29-1,TRBD1,CSANRGQSTEAFF,TGCAGCGCGAACAGGGGGCAGAGTACTGAAGCTTTCTTT
TRBJ1-2,NA,TRBV6-5,TRBD1,CASSSGDSASYGYTF,TGTGCCAGCAGTTCCGGGGACAGCGCTTCCTATGGCTACACCTTC
TRBJ2-7,NA,TRBV10-1,NA,CASSGTTGSYEQYF,TGCGCCAGCAGTGGTACGACGGGGTCCTACGAGCAGTACTTC
TRBJ1-3,NA,TRBV6-1,NA,CASSESGVRSGNTIYF,TGTGCCAGCAGTGAAAGCGGGGTTCGCTCTGGAAACACCATATATTTT
TRBJ2-2,NA,TRBV9,TRBD1,CASSVGGTGVTGELFF,TGTGCCAGCAGCGTGGGGGGGACAGGGGTCACCGGGGAGCTGTTTTTT
TRBJ2-4,NA,TRBV5-6,TRBD1,CASSLVGTGGQEYF,TGTGCCAGCAGCTTGGTCGGGACAGGGGGACAGGAGTACTTC
TRBJ1-1,once,TRBV5-4,NA,CASSWPGREAEAFF,TGTGCCAGCAGCTGGCCCGGAAGGGAAGCTGAAGCTTTCTTT
TRBJ1-3,NA,TRBV19,NA,CATGNSGNTIYF,TGTGCCACTGGGAACTCTGGAAACACCATATATTTT
TRBJ1-5,NA,TRBV19,NA,CASSPRDSYSNQPQHF,TGTGCCAGTAGTCCGAGAGACAGTTATAGCAATCAGCCCCAGCATTTT
TRBJ2-7,NA,TRBV19,NA,CASSMGGGTDYEQYF,TGTGCCAGTAGTATGGGGGGCGGCACTGATTACGAGCAGTACTTC